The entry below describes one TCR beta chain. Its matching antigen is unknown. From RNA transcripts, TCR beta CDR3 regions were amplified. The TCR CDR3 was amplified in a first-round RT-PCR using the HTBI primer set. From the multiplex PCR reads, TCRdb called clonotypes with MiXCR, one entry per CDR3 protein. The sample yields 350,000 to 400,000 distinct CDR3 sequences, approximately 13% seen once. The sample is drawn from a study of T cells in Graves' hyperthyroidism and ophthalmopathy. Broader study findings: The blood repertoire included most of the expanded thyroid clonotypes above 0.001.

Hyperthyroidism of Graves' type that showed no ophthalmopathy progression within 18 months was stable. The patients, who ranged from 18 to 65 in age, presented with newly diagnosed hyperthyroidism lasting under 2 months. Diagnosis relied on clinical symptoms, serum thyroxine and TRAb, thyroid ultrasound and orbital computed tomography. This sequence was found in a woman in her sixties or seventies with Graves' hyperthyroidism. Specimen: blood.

Written as DNA, the CDR3 is TGTGCCAGCAGCTTAGATCCGGGACTAGGCAATGAGCAGTTCTTC. This sequence encodes CASSLDPGLGNEQFF. V is TRBV7-9 and J is TRBJ2-1; 8 bases align to TRBD2. Germline CDR1 reads SEHNR; CDR2 reads FQNEAQ (reference sequence). The CDR3 extends over 15 amino acids. V shed 1 base and J 6 bases; nucleotides not matched to a gene: 5. Together with reference TRBV7-9 and TRBJ2-1, the CDR3 gives the full variable domain: DTGVSQNPRHKITKRGQNVTFRCDPISEHNRLYWYRQTLGQGPEFLTYFQNEAQLEKSRLLSDRFSAERPKGSFSTLEIQRTEQGDSAMYLCASSLDPGLGNEQFFGPGTRLTVL.